The rows below give T cell receptor beta chains drawn from one sample of a study of blood T cells in healthy people across ages. TCRdb re-analysed the 5' RACE reads in MiXCR, keeping a single row per CDR3 protein. This sample has roughly 500,000 distinct CDR3 sequences, with more than 20% found just once. This same sample was also part of a study on T cells of mothers and their children.

Sequenced: blood. The receptors were sampled from a boy aged 5 to 17 in good health. Both conserved end residues are part of each CDR3. Each record gives: clone size, D gene, J gene, V gene, CDR3 DNA, CDR3 protein. The D gene is left open where the match is weak. Not every row has a clone size; where given, it reads once, few, many or a size class.

many | . | TRBJ2-2 | TRBV4-3 | TGCGCCAGCAGCCAATTCCGCCGCTCCGGGGAGCTGTTTTTT | CASSQFRRSGELFF
. | TRBD1 | TRBJ1-1 | TRBV7-2 | TGTGCCAGCGGGATTACAGGGGGCACTGAAGCTTTCTTT | CASGITGGTEAFF
. | . | TRBJ2-2 | TRBV3-1 | TGTGCCAGCAGCCAAGATAGGAGGGGGGCGTACACCGGGGAGCTGTTTTTT | CASSQDRRGAYTGELFF
. | TRBD2 | TRBJ2-1 | TRBV19 | TGTGCCAGTAGTCTGGGGACTAACCGGGATGAGCAGTTCTTC | CASSLGTNRDEQFF
few | . | TRBJ2-5 | TRBV27 | TGTGCCAGCAGTTTGGGGGAGCCAGCGGGAGAGACCCAGTACTTC | CASSLGEPAGETQYF
. | . | TRBJ2-7 | TRBV30 | TGTGCCTGGAGTTTAGGACAGACGTCCTACGAGCAGTACTTC | CAWSLGQTSYEQYF
few | . | TRBJ2-3 | TRBV29-1 | TGCAGCGTCGCCCGACTCGGCACAGATACGCAGTATTTT | CSVARLGTDTQYF
many | TRBD1 | TRBJ2-2 | TRBV12-3/TRBV12-4 | TGTGCCAGCAGTTTGGGGACAGGCAACACCGGGGAGCTGTTTTTT | CASSLGTGNTGELFF
. | . | TRBJ2-1 | TRBV20-1 | TGCAGTGCTAGAGTTACCGGGACTGACTACAATGAGCAGTTCTTC | CSARVTGTDYNEQFF
. | . | TRBJ1-3 | TRBV4-1 | TGCGCCAGCAGCCAAGGCTCAGGGTTTTTCTCTGGAAACACCATATATTTT | CASSQGSGFFSGNTIYF
. | TRBD1 | TRBJ2-5 | TRBV6-1 | TGTGCCAGCAGTGAAGTTGCAGGGGGCGCCGAGACCCAGTACTTC | CASSEVAGGAETQYF
many | . | TRBJ2-1 | TRBV6-4 | TGTGCCAGCAGTGACTCGGGCGGAAGCTCCTACAATGAGCAGTTCTTC | CASSDSGGSSYNEQFF
many | . | TRBJ2-5 | TRBV11-2 | TGTGCCAGCAGCTCCTCCCAAGAGACCCAGTACTTC | CASSSSQETQYF
few | . | TRBJ1-4 | TRBV27 | TGTGCCAGCAGCCTTACTGCTAATGAAAAACTGCTTTTT | CASSLTANEKLLF
few | TRBD1 | TRBJ1-3 | TRBV4-1 | TGCGCCAGCAGCCGAGACCGACAGGGATTAAACACCATATATTTT | CASSRDRQGLNTIYF
few | . | TRBJ2-1 | TRBV12-5 | TGTGCTAGTGGTACGGCCGGGGTTAGTGAGCAGTTCTTC | CASGTAGVSEQFF
few | . | TRBJ1-4 | TRBV28 | TGTGCCAGCAGAGCGACAGACTCAAATGAAAAACTGTTTTTT | CASRATDSNEKLFF
. | TRBD2 | TRBJ2-5 | TRBV5-4 | TGTGCCAGCAGCTTCGGGGGGGGGCGTCAAGAGACCCAGTACTTC | CASSFGGGRQETQYF
few | TRBD1 | TRBJ2-2 | TRBV6-5 | TGTGCCATCAGGGACAGCAACACCGGGGAGCTGTTTTTT | CAIRDSNTGELFF
. | . | TRBJ2-4 | TRBV5-1 | TGCGCCAGCAGCTTGGAACAGACTTTTACCTTAGCCAAAAACATTCAGTACTTC | CASSLEQTFTLAKNIQYF
. | . | TRBJ1-2 | TRBV12-3/TRBV12-4 | TGTGCCAGCAGTTTACGTTCAGGCTACACCTTC | CASSLRSGYTF
few | . | TRBJ1-4 | TRBV4-3 | TGCGCCAGCAGCCAAGTCGAGGGGACCGACGAAAAACTGTTTTTT | CASSQVEGTDEKLFF
. | . | TRBJ2-7 | TRBV29-1 | TGCAGCGCCTTGGGGCGGGACAACTCCTACGAGCAGTACTTC | CSALGRDNSYEQYF
. | TRBD1 | TRBJ1-2 | TRBV5-1 | TGCGCCAGTAGGACCGGGACAGGTGACCCCGATGGCTATGGCTACACCTTC | CASRTGTGDPDGYGYTF
few | TRBD1 | TRBJ2-7 | TRBV6-5 | TGTGCCAGCAGTTACATAAGCGTCAGGGGGTCAGAGGGCTACGAGCAGTACTTC | CASSYISVRGSEGYEQYF
few | TRBD2 | TRBJ2-7 | TRBV15 | TGTGCCACCAGCAGAGTCTTCGGGAGGGCTAGGGAGCAGTACTTC | CATSRVFGRAREQYF
. | TRBD1 | TRBJ2-3 | TRBV7-9 | TGTGTCAGCAGCTTAGCCTTGGGACAGGGGGCAGGAGATACGCAGTATTTT | CVSSLALGQGAGDTQYF